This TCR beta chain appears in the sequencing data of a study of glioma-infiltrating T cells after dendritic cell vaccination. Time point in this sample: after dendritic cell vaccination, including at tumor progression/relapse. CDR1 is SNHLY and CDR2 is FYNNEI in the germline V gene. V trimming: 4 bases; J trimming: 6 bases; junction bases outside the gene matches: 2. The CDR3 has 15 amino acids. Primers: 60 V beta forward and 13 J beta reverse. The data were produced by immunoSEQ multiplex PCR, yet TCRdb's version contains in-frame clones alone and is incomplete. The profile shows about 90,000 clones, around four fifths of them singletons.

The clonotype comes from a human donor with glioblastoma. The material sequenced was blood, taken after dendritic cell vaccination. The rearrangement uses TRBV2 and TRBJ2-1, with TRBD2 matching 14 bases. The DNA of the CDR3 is TGTGCCAGCAGTGGACTAGCGGGGGGGCCCAATGAGCAGTTCTTC. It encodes CASSGLAGGPNEQFF.